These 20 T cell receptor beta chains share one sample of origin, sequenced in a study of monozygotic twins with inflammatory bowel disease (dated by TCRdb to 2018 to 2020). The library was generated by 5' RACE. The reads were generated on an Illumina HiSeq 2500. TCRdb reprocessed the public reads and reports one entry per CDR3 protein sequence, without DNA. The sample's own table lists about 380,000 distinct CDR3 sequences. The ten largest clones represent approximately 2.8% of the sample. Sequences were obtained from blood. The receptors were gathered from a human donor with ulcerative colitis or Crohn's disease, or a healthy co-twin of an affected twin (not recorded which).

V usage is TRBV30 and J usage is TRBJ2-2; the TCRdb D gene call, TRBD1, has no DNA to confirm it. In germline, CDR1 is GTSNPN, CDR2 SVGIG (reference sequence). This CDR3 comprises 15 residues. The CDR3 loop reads CAWSPGQGFSGELFF. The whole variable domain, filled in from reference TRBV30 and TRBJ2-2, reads SQTIHQWPATLVQPVGSPLSLECTVEGTSNPNLYWYRQAAGRGLQLLFYSVGIGQISSEVPQNLSASRPQDRQFILSSKKLLLSDSGFYLCAWSPGQGFSGELFFGEGSRLTVL.

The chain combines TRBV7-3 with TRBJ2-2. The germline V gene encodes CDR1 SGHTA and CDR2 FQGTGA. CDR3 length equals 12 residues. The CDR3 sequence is CASSLWDGELFF.

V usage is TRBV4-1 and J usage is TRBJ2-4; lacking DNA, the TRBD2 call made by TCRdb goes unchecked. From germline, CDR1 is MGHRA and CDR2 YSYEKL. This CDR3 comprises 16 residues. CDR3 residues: CASSHIAGAAKNIQYF.

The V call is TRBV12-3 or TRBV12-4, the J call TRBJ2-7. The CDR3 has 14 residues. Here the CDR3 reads CASRAAGSSYEQYF.

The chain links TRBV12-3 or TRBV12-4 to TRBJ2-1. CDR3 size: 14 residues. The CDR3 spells CASSLQGSYNEQFF.

The CDR3 here is CASSRYRTTNEKLFF. This rearrangement joins TRBV27 to TRBJ1-4. This CDR3 has 15 residues. CDR1 is MNHEY, CDR2 SMNVEV, per germline (reference sequence).

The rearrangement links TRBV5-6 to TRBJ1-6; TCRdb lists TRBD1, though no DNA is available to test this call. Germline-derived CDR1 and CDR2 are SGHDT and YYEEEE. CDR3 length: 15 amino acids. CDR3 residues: CASSVGQGHNSPLHF. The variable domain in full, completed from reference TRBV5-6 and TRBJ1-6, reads DAGVTQSPTHLIKTRGQQVTLRCSPKSGHDTVSWYQQALGQGPQFIFQYYEEEERQRGNFPDRFSGHQFPNYSSELNVNALLLGDSALYLCASSVGQGHNSPLHFGNGTRLTVT.

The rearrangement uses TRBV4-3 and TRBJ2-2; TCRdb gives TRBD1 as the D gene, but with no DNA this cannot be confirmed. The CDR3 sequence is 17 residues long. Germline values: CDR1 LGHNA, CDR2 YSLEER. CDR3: CASSQDEGGSYTGELFF.

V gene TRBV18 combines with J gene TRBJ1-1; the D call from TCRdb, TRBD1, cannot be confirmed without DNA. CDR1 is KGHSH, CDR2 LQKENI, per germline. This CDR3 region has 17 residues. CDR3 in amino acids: CASSPKTGGAENTEAFF.

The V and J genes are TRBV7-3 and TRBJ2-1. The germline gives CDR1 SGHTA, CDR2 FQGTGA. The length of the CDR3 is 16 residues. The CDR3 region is CASSYLGSLSYNEQFF.

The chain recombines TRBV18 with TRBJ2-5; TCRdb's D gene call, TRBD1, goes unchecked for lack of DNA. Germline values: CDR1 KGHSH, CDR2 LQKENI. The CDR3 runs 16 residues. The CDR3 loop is CASSPGQPRGQETQYF.

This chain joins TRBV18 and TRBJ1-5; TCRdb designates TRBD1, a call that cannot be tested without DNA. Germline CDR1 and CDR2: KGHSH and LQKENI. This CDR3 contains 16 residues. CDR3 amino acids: CASSQEAGTGNQPQHF. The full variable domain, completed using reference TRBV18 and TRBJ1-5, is NAGVMQNPRHLVRRRGQEARLRCSPMKGHSHVYWYRQLPEEGLKFMVYLQKENIIDESGMPKERFSAEFPKEGPSILRIQQVVRGDSAAYFCASSQEAGTGNQPQHFGDGTRLSIL.

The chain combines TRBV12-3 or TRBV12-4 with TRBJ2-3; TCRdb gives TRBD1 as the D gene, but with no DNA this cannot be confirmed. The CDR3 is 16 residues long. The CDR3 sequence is CASSSNGGQDKDTQYF.

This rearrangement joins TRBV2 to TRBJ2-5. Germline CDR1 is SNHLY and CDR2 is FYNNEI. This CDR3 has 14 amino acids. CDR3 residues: CATKAMRSEETQYF.

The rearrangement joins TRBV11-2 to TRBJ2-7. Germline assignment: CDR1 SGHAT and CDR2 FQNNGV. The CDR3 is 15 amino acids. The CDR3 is CASSLEAELYYEQYF.

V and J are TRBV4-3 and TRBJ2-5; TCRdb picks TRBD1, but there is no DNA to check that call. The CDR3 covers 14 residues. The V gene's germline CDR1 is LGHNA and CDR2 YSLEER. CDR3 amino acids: CASSQGIGQETQYF.

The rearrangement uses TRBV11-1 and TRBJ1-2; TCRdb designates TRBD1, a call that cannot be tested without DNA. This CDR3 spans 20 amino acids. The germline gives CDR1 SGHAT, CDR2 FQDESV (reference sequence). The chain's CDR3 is CASSLLEGANPQTSVYGYTF.

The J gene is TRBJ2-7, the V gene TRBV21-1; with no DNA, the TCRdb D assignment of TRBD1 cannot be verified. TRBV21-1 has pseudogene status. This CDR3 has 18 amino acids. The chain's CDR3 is CASSNYPPGQPVSYEQYF.

The CDR3 loop reads CASSFGVLGDTQYF. The gene calls are TRBV12-3 or TRBV12-4 and TRBJ2-3. This CDR3 spans 14 amino acids.

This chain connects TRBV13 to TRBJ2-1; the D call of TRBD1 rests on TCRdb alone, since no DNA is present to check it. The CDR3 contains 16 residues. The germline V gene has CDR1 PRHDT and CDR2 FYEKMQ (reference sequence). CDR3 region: CASSLGRAGGNNEQFF.